Listed here are 21 T cell receptor beta chains from one sample, sequenced in a study of blood T cell repertoires in COVID-19. The data were produced by immunoSEQ multiplex PCR, yet TCRdb's version contains in-frame clones alone and is incomplete. The sample yields some 110,000 clones, 81% seen once. Sample: peripheral blood. These receptors were obtained from an older man with acute or convalescent COVID-19.

V and J are TRBV5-6 and TRBJ2-7; D not certain. The CDR3 covers 12 residues. The germline V and J ends were trimmed by 4 bases and 4 bases, with 9 bases remaining between them. CDR1 and CDR2 (germline): SGHDT, YYEEEE. The CDR3, as DNA: TGTGCCAGCAGCCAAGACTTGTACGAGCAGTACTTC. This sequence encodes CASSQDLYEQYF.

This clone was recorded only once. V gene TRBV28 combines with J gene TRBJ1-4; D gene uncertain. Trimming left V 2 bases short and J 17 bases short, with 18 bases between. This CDR3 contains 13 residues. Looked up from germline, CDR1 is MDHEN and CDR2 is SYDVKM. CDR3 sequence reads: CASSLNFRSHFFF. In DNA form, the CDR3 reads TGTGCCAGCAGTTTAAACTTCAGGTCCCACTTTTTTTTT.

The chain links TRBV4-3 to TRBJ1-6; 10 bases align to TRBD1. V was clipped by 3 bases and J by 7 bases; unmatched bases: 6. In germline, CDR1 is LGHNA, CDR2 YSLEER. The CDR3 length is 16 residues. CDR3 loop: CASSHTTGGRNSPLHF. The CDR3 region has the DNA TGCGCCAGCAGCCATACGACAGGGGGCAGGAATTCACCCCTCCACTTT.

At least ten counts were recorded for this clone. This chain uses TRBV2 with TRBJ2-5; TRBD1 is a possible D gene (6 bases). The CDR3 has 12 residues. CDR1 is SNHLY, CDR2 FYNNEI, per germline. V was clipped by 8 bases and J by 2 bases, with 9 bases between them. CDR3 in amino acids: CASGQLQETQYF. The CDR3, as DNA: TGTGCCAGCGGACAGTTACAAGAGACCCAGTACTTC.

This chain links TRBV5-1 with TRBJ2-2, with 7 bases identical to TRBD2. Germline V gives CDR1 SGHRS, CDR2 YFSETQ. The CDR3 sequence is 15 residues long. The V gene end was trimmed by 2 bases and the J gene end by 0 bases; junction bases not matched to a gene: 1. The CDR3 DNA reads as TGCGCCAGCAGCTTCCTAGCGGCGAACACCGGGGAGCTGTTTTTT. Translation: CASSFLAANTGELFF.

The chain uses TRBV7-3 and TRBJ2-5; D is possibly TRBD2 (5 bases). CDR3 size: 16 residues. Per the germline V gene, CDR1 is SGHTA and CDR2 is FQGTGA. The V gene lost 8 bases and the J gene lost 4 bases, with 23 bases spanning the gap. CDR3 region: CASSLGKSGLGETQYF. CDR3 sequence (DNA): TGTGCCAGCTCGTTGGGGAAGTCGGGATTGGGAGAGACCCAGTACTTC.

The V gene is TRBV6-2 or TRBV6-3, the J gene TRBJ1-2; D remains unclear. CDR3 length: 12 residues. Germline assignment: CDR1 MNHEY and CDR2 SVGEGT. Trimming removed 4 bases at V and 5 bases at J, with 8 bases between. CDR3 DNA sequence: TGTGCCAGCAGTTCAGGTCCATATGGCTACACCTTC. Protein sequence: CASSSGPYGYTF.

The J gene is TRBJ2-7, the V gene TRBV30; D not certain. CDR3 length equals 15 residues. Deletions cut 3 bases from V and 7 bases from J, with 22 bases between. CDR1 is GTSNPN, CDR2 SVGIG, per germline (reference sequence). CDR3 nucleotides: TGTGCCTGGAGCGCGGATCCCCCGACCCTCCGGGAGCAGTACTTC. The encoded protein is CAWSADPPTLREQYF.

V usage is TRBV5-1 and J usage is TRBJ2-3; no clear D gene. The CDR3 has 14 amino acids. In germline, CDR1 is SGHRS, CDR2 YFSETQ. Trimming removed 2 bases at V and 6 bases at J, with 13 bases between. CDR3 protein: CASSFQQPADTQYF. Here the CDR3 DNA reads TGCGCCAGCAGCTTTCAGCAGCCAGCGGATACGCAGTATTTT.

The chain couples TRBV9 to TRBJ1-2; 9 bases map to TRBD1. The V gene end was trimmed by 1 base and the J gene end by 3 bases; junction bases not matched to a gene: 4. Germline V gene sequence: CDR1 SGDLS, CDR2 YYNGEE. CDR3 size: 15 residues. The CDR3 is CASSVLDRGDYGYTF. The CDR3 nucleotides read TGTGCCAGCAGCGTACTTGACAGGGGGGACTATGGCTACACCTTC. The whole variable domain, filled in from reference TRBV9 and TRBJ1-2, reads DSGVTQTPKHLITATGQRVTLRCSPRSGDLSVYWYQQSLDQGLQFLIQYYNGEERAKGNILERFSAQQFPDLHSELNLSSLELGDSALYFCASSVLDRGDYGYTFGSGTRLTVV.

This chain connects TRBV6-6 to TRBJ1-3; TRBD1 aligns across 11 bases. Germline V gene lookup returns CDR1 MNHNY and CDR2 SVGAGI (reference sequence). The J segment lost 7 bases and the V segment lost 5 bases, leaving 4 bases of the junction unmatched. The CDR3 loop spans 14 amino acids. The CDR3 nucleotides are TGTGCCAGCAGTCGGACAGGGGGCGCGAACACCATATATTTT. Residues: CASSRTGGANTIYF.

About this clone: The same CDR3 arises from other DNA sequences in this sample as well. The chain carries TRBV3-1 (or the pseudogene TRBV3-2) and TRBJ1-5; D is unresolved. The germline V and J ends were trimmed by 2 bases and 4 bases, with 3 bases remaining between them. Germline V gives CDR1 LGHDT, CDR2 YNNKEL (reference sequence). The CDR3 runs 12 residues. CDR3 sequence (DNA): TGTGCCAGCAGCCAATATAATCAGCCCCAGCATTTT. Amino acid sequence: CASSQYNQPQHF.

Comment on this clone: Distinct nucleotide sequences in the sample also encode this CDR3. The V gene is TRBV12-3 or TRBV12-4, the J gene TRBJ2-3; D unclear. Trimming removed 2 bases at V and 6 bases at J, with 3 bases between. CDR3 length: 11 amino acids. As DNA, the CDR3 is TGTGCCAGCAGTTTAAGCGATACGCAGTATTTT. This translates into CASSLSDTQYF.

Note on this clone: Germline is not matched at one junction end, which may reflect a read error. This sequence joins TRBV7-9 and TRBJ1-1; TRBD1 matches 7 bases. CDR3 length equals 19 residues. The germline V gene has CDR1 SEHNR and CDR2 FQNEAQ (reference sequence). The CDR3, as DNA: TGTGCCAGCACCTTACCCAGGGGGACATCCACCTATATGAACACTGAAGCTTTCTTT. As protein: CASTLPRGTSTYMNTEAFF.

In its sample, this clone was seen a few times. CDR3 nucleotide sequence: TGCAGCGTTGAAGCTACGGGACAGGAAGCTAACTATGGCTACACCTTC. Encoded protein: CSVEATGQEANYGYTF. The gene calls are TRBV29-1 and TRBJ1-2, with 8 bases fitting TRBD1. The germline V gene has CDR1 SQVTM and CDR2 ANQGSEA. The CDR3 runs 16 residues. Germline trimming cut 1 base from V and 0 bases from J; bases unmatched to any gene: 7.

This chain uses TRBV29-1 with TRBJ1-2; 9 bases align to TRBD1. The CDR3 totals 14 residues. The germline V gene has CDR1 SQVTM and CDR2 ANQGSEA. V dropped 3 bases and J dropped 8; count of bases not matched to a gene: 10. The CDR3 DNA follows: TGCAGCGTTGAGCAGACCGGGACAGGGACCGGCTACACCTTC. The encoded protein is CSVEQTGTGTGYTF.

The chain recombines TRBV9 with TRBJ2-3; TRBD2 matches at 9 bases. The CDR3 has 16 amino acids. Unmatched junction bases numbered 5, after V lost 0 bases and J lost 3 bases. Germline CDR1 is SGDLS and CDR2 is YYNGEE. Written as DNA, the CDR3 is TGTGCCAGCAGCGTAGAAGCGGGAGGTTGGACAGATACGCAGTATTTT. Translated, it gives CASSVEAGGWTDTQYF.

V is TRBV10-2 and J is TRBJ1-1, with TRBD1 as a possible D gene (5 bases). Germline CDR1 reads WSHSY; CDR2 reads SAAADI. CDR3 length: 13 amino acids. The V and J ends lost 7 bases and 2 bases respectively, with 11 bases between them. CDR3 residues: CASNLRGNTEAFF. The CDR3 DNA follows: TGCGCCAGCAACCTTAGGGGTAACACTGAAGCTTTCTTT.

This clone turned up a few times. CDR3 nucleotides: TGCAGCGTCGGGACAGACACTGAAGCTTTCTTT. The encoded protein is CSVGTDTEAFF. The chain has TRBV29-1 and TRBJ1-1, with 7 nucleotides matching TRBD1. CDR1 SQVTM and CDR2 ANQGSEA come from the germline V gene. Trimming cost V 6 bases and J 3 bases; bases outside gene matches: 1. This CDR3 contains 11 residues.

This clone showed up just a few times. The V call is TRBV5-1, the J call TRBJ1-2, with D unclear. The ends were cut back, 4 bases at V and 8 bases at J, with 12 bases in the middle. The germline V gene encodes CDR1 SGHRS and CDR2 YFSETQ. This CDR3 region has 12 residues. The chain's CDR3 is CASSRELAGYTF. CDR3 nucleotides: TGCGCCAGCAGCCGGGAGCTAGCAGGCTACACCTTC.

This clone occurred a few times. The chain carries TRBV28 and TRBJ2-7; TRBD1 is a possible D gene (6 bases). CDR1 is MDHEN and CDR2 is SYDVKM in the germline V gene. V was shortened by 3 bases and J by 0 bases, with 18 bases between the two germline ends. CDR3 length: 17 residues. The DNA for the CDR3 is TGTGCCAGCAGTTTTTGGGTTGTGACAGGACGCTCCTACGAGCAGTACTTC. Its translation is CASSFWVVTGRSYEQYF. Looking up the rest from reference TRBV28 and TRBJ2-7 gives the full variable domain: DVKVTQSSRYLVKRTGEKVFLECVQDMDHENMFWYRQDPGLGLRLIYFSYDVKMKEKGDIPEGYSVSREKKERFSLILESASTNQTSMYLCASSFWVVTGRSYEQYFGPGTRLTVT.